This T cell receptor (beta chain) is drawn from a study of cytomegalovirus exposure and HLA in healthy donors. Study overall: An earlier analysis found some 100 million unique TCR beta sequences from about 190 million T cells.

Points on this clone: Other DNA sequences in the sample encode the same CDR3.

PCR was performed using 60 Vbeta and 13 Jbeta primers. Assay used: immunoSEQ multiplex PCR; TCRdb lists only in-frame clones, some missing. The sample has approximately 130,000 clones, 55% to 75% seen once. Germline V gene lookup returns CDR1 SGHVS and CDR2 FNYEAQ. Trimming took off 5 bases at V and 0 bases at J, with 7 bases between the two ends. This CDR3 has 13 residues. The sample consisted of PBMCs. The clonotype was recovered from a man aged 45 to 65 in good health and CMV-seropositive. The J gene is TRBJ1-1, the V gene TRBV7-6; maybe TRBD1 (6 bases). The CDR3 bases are TGTGCCAGCAGCCGGACAGTGAACACTGAAGCTTTCTTT. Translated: CASSRTVNTEAFF.